The clone carrying this T cell receptor (beta chain) was observed many times. Its antigen is unknown. The sample comes from a study of T cells in Graves' hyperthyroidism and ophthalmopathy. V dropped 3 bases and J dropped 5 bases, with 8 bases sitting between them. Germline CDR1 is SGHTA and CDR2 is FQGNSA. CDR3 length: 13 residues. The PBMCs were sourced from fresh peripheral blood (approximately 9.6 ml). Broader study findings: The model forecast ophthalmopathy, anticipating it by a median roughly 6.3 months before onset.

Using RNA transcripts as the source, TCR beta CDR3 regions were amplified. First-round RT-PCR with HTBI primers amplified the TCR CDR3 region. Via MiXCR, TCRdb re-called the multiplex PCR reads, giving one row per CDR3 protein. Altogether 640,000 or so distinct CDR3 sequences are present, roughly 14% being singletons, with the ten largest covering approximately 4.2%. The sequence was obtained from a woman between 35 and 50 years old with Graves' ophthalmopathy. This chain links TRBV7-2 with TRBJ2-1, with no clear D. Sequenced input: blood. For the CDR3, the DNA is TGTGCCAGCAGCTTTCGACTTGACAATGAGCAGTTCTTC. Encoded protein: CASSFRLDNEQFF.